The clone carrying this TCR beta chain was seen more than once but under ten times. In the study's own analysis: How many nucleated cells were present was estimated from reference gene primer amplification. Clones were read by immunoSEQ multiplex PCR, and TCRdb kept only the in-frame ones, dropping some. The V and J calls and clone size come from that table; D and trimming were worked out from the DNA. The table has about 240,000 clones, 70% to 85% seen once. Trimming removed 1 base from V and 1 base from J, with 3 bases in between. The V gene's germline CDR1 is KGHDR and CDR2 SFDVKD. The CDR3 runs to 13 residues. This sample is drawn from a study of blood T cell repertoires in COVID-19. Study context: Both acute and convalescent COVID-19 samples were obtained from the United States, Italy and Spain. PBMCs, B-cell-depleted T cells, or T cells were the source of the cDNA or gDNA that made up the material.

The chain employs TRBV24-1 and TRBJ1-1; no clear D. This receptor was identified in an elderly woman with acute or convalescent COVID-19. The specimen sequenced was peripheral blood. The DNA for the CDR3 is TGTGCCACCAGTGATTTCTGGAACACTGAAGCTTTCTTT. Its translation: CATSDFWNTEAFF.